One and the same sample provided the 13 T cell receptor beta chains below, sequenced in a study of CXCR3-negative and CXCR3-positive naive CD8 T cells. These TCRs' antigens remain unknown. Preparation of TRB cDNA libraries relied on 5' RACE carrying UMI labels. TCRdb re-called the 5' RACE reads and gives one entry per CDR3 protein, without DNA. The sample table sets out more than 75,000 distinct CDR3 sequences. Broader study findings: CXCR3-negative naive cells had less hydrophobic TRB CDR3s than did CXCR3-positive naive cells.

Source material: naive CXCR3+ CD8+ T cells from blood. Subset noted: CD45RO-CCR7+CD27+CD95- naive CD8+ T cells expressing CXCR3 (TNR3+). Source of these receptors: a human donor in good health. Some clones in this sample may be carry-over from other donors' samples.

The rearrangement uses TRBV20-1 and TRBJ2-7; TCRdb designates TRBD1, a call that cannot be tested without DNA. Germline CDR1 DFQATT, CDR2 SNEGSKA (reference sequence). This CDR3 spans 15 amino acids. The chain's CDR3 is CSARDIQGLGYEQYF.

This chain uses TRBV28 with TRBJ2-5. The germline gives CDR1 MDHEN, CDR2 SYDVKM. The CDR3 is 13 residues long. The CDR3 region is CASSLEGQETQYF.

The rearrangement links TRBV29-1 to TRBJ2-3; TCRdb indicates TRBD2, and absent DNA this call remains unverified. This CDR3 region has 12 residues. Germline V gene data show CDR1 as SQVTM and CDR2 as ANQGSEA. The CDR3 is CSVPARADTQYF.

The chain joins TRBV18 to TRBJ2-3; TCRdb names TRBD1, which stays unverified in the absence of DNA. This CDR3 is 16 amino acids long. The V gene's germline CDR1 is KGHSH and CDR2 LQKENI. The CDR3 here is CASSPFPPNTEDTQYF.

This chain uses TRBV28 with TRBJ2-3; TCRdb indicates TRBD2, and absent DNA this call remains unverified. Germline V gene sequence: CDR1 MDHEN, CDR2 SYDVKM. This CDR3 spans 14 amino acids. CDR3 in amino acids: CASNPSREIDTQYF.

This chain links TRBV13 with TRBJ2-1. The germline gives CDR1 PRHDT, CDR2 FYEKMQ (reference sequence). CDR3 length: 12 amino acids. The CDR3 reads CASSFVGNEQFF.

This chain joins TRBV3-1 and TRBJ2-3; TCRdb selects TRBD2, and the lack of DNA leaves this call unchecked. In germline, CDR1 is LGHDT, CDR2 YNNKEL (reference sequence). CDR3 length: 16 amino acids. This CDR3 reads CASSQLPGTVTDTQYF.

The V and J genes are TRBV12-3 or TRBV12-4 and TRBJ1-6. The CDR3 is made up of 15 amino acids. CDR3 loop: CASSLALGIGSPLHF.

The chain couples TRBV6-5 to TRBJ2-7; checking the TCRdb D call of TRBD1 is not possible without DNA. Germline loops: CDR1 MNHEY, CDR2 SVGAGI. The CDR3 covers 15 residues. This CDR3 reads CASGESGTGGHEQYF.

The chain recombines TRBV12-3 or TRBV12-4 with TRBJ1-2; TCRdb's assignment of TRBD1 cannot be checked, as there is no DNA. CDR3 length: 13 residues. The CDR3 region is CASSPGVSSGYTF.

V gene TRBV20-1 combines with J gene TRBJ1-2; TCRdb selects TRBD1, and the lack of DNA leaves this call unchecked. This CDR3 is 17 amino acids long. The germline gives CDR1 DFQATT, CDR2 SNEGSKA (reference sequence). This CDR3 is CSALPVFSGLEDYGYTF.

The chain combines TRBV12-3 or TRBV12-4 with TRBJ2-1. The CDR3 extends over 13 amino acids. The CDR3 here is CASTLGRYNEQFF.

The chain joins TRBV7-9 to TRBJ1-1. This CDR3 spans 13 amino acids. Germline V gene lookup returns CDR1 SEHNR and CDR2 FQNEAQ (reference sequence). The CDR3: CASSPEGTSEAFF. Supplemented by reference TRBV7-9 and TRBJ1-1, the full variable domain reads DTGVSQNPRHKITKRGQNVTFRCDPISEHNRLYWYRQTLGQGPEFLTYFQNEAQLEKSRLLSDRFSAERPKGSFSTLEIQRTEQGDSAMYLCASSPEGTSEAFFGQGTRLTVV.